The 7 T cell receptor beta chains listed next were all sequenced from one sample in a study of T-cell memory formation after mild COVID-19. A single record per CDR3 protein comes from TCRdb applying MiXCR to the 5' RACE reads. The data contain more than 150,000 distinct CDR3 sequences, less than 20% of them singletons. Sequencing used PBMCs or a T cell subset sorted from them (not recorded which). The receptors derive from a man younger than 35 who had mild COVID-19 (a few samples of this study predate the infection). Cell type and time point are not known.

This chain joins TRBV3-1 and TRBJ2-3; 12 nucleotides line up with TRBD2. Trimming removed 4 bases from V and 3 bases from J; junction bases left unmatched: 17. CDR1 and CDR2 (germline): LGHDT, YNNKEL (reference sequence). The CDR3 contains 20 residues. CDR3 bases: TGTGCCAGCAGCCGCACGAGAGGACTAGCGGGGTTGGGGCCGACAGATACGCAGTATTTT. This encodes CASSRTRGLAGLGPTDTQYF.

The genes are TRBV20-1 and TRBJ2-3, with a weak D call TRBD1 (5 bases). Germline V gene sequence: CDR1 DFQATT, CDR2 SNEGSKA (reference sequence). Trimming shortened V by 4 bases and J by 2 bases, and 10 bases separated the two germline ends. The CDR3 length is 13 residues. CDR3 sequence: CSATQGNTDTQYF. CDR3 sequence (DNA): TGCAGTGCTACTCAGGGAAACACAGATACGCAGTATTTT.

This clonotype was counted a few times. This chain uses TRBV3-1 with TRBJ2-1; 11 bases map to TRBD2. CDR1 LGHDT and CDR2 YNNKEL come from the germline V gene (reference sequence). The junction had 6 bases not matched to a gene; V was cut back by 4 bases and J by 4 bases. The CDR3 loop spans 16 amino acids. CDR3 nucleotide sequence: TGTGCCAGCAGCCCCCTAGCGGGGGGTCCGTACAATGAGCAGTTCTTC. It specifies CASSPLAGGPYNEQFF.

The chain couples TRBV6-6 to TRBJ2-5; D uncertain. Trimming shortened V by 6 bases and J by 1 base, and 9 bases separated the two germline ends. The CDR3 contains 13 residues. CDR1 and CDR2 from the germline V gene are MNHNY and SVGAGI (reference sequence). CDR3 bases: TGTGCCAGCAGCCACAGTCGCCAAGAGACCCAGTACTTC. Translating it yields CASSHSRQETQYF.

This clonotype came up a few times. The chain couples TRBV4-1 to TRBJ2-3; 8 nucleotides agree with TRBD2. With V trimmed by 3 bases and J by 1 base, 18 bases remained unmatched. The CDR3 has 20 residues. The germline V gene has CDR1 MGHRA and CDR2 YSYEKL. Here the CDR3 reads CASSHRGGLDLPHRTDTQYF. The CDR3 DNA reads TGCGCCAGCAGCCACCGAGGGGGACTAGATCTCCCCCATCGCACAGATACGCAGTATTTT.

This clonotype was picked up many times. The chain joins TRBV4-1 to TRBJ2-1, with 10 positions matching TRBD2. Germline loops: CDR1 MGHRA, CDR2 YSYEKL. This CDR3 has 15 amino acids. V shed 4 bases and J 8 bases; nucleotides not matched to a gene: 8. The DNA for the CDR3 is TGCGCCAGCAGCCCCGAGCGGGGGGGCCTCTATGAGCAGTTCTTC. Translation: CASSPERGGLYEQFF.

The chain's CDR3 is CASNRRASSYNSPLHF. DNA for the CDR3: TGTGCCAGCAACCGGAGGGCCAGCTCCTATAATTCACCCCTCCACTTT. V is TRBV6-1 and J is TRBJ1-6; D not resolved. This CDR3 has 16 residues. The V end lost 7 bases, the J end lost 0 bases, and 13 bases lay between the germline ends. CDR1 and CDR2 (germline): MNHNS, SASEGT.